A single sample gave rise to the 32 T cell receptor beta chains below, sequenced in a study of T-cell memory formation after mild COVID-19. TCRdb reprocessed the 5' RACE reads with MiXCR, giving one entry per CDR3 protein. The repertoire consists of 100,000 to 120,000 distinct CDR3 sequences, with over 15% occurring once and the leading ten covering 5% to 6.5%. The sample comprised PBMCs or a T cell subset sorted from them (not recorded which). The receptors were gathered from a man between 18 and 35 years old who had mild COVID-19 (a few samples of this study predate the infection). Cell type and time point are not known.

This clonotype was seen repeatedly, ten times or more. The V gene is TRBV20-1, the J gene TRBJ2-3, with D tentatively TRBD2 (7 bases). Per germline, CDR1 DFQATT and CDR2 SNEGSKA (reference sequence). Trimming took off 1 base at V and 1 base at J, with 15 bases between the two ends. The CDR3 covers 16 residues. CDR3 nucleotides: TGCAGTGCTAGAGCGAGGGGGGGCTTTCGCACAGATACGCAGTATTTT. It encodes CSARARGGFRTDTQYF.

This clonotype was counted between two and nine times. The genes are TRBV7-3 and TRBJ2-3; 8 bases map to TRBD2. Germline V lookup: CDR1 SGHTA, CDR2 FQGTGA. CDR3 length: 15 amino acids. V dropped 2 bases and J dropped 7; count of bases not matched to a gene: 8. The CDR3 sequence: CASSLSRGEGYTQYF. For the CDR3, the DNA is TGTGCCAGCAGCTTATCGCGGGGGGAGGGATATACGCAGTATTTT. Drawing the rest from reference TRBV7-3 and TRBJ2-3, the complete variable domain is GAGVSQTPSNKVTEKGKYVELRCDPISGHTALYWYRQSLGQGPEFLIYFQGTGAADDSGLPNDRFFAVRPEGSVSTLKIQRTERGDSAVYLCASSLSRGEGYTQYFGPGTRLTVL.

V gene TRBV5-1 combines with J gene TRBJ1-2; a weak D match, TRBD1 (5 bases). This CDR3 has 17 residues. In germline, CDR1 is SGHRS, CDR2 YFSETQ. Deletions cut 0 bases from V and 7 bases from J, with 22 bases between. CDR3 amino acids: CASSLGGGAQRISGYTF. In DNA, the CDR3 is TGCGCCAGCAGCTTGGGGGGGGGTGCCCAAAGGATCTCTGGCTACACCTTC.

This clonotype was seen more than once but under ten times. J is TRBJ2-1 and V is TRBV2, with TRBD1 matching over 9 bases. With 6 bases clipped from V and 9 bases from J, the junction kept 9 bases outside the gene matches. Germline lookup yields CDR1 SNHLY and CDR2 FYNNEI. CDR3 length equals 14 residues. CDR3 nucleotide sequence: TGTGCCAGCAGGGGACAGGGACTTGGGAGTGAGCAGTTCTTC. This gives the protein CASRGQGLGSEQFF. The full variable domain, rest sourced from reference TRBV2 and TRBJ2-1, is EPEVTQTPSHQVTQMGQEVILRCVPISNHLYFYWYRQILGQKVEFLVSFYNNEISEKSEIFDDQFSVERPDGSNFTLKIRSTKLEDSAMYFCASRGQGLGSEQFFGPGTRLTVL.

The J gene is TRBJ2-3, the V gene TRBV6-5; a possible D gene is TRBD1 (6 bases). This CDR3 comprises 14 residues. Per germline, CDR1 MNHEY and CDR2 SVGAGI. The germline V and J ends were trimmed by 5 bases and 5 bases, with 14 bases remaining between them. CDR3 region: CASSAGALGDTQYF. Written as DNA, the CDR3 is TGTGCCAGCAGTGCAGGGGCACTGGGAGATACGCAGTATTTT.

This clonotype appeared many times. The V gene is TRBV12-3 or TRBV12-4, the J gene TRBJ2-5; the match to TRBD2 covers 9 bases. The CDR3 consists of 14 residues. Trimming took 3 bases from V and 3 from J; bases not matched to a gene: 2. CDR3 sequence reads: CASSFRGGEETQYF. The CDR3 nucleotides read TGTGCCAGCAGTTTCCGCGGGGGGGAAGAGACCCAGTACTTC.

The genes are TRBV3-1 and TRBJ2-5, with TRBD1 as a possible D gene (6 bases). The V gene lost 8 bases and the J gene lost 3 bases, with 10 bases spanning the gap. The length of the CDR3 is 12 residues. Germline loops: CDR1 LGHDT, CDR2 YNNKEL (reference sequence). The CDR3 bases are TGTGCCAGCGGATACAGGGAAGAGACCCAGTACTTC. Residues: CASGYREETQYF.

This chain links TRBV7-9 with TRBJ1-1; 7 bases agree with TRBD1. Germline lookup yields CDR1 SEHNR and CDR2 FQNEAQ (reference sequence). The CDR3 runs 13 residues. V was clipped by 7 bases and J by 6 bases; unmatched bases: 8. The CDR3 nucleotides read TGTGCCAGCATCGAGGGGGCCGGCGCTGAAGCTTTCTTT. Its translation: CASIEGAGAEAFF.

This clonotype was seen a few times. This sequence joins TRBV7-2 and TRBJ2-3; D remains unclear. Trimming took off 5 bases at V and 6 bases at J, with 9 bases between the two ends. CDR1 and CDR2 from the germline V gene are SGHTA and FQGNSA. The CDR3 has 12 residues. In DNA form, the CDR3 reads TGTGCCAGCAGCCACGCTGTGGATACGCAGTATTTT. This translates into CASSHAVDTQYF.

The chain uses TRBV7-3 and TRBJ2-6; 8 positions match TRBD1. Germline trimming cut 5 bases from V and 2 bases from J; bases unmatched to any gene: 11. Looked up from germline, CDR1 is SGHTA and CDR2 is FQGTGA. The CDR3 spans 18 residues. The CDR3 region has the DNA TGTGCCAGCAGCCGAAGGGTACAGGGGGAGGCTGGGGCCAACGTCCTGACTTTC. Its translation is CASSRRVQGEAGANVLTF.

This clonotype was seen at least ten times. The V and J genes are TRBV6-2 or TRBV6-3 and TRBJ1-1; D uncertain. The CDR3 is 13 residues long. V dropped 2 bases and J dropped 6 bases, with 10 bases sitting between them. CDR1 and CDR2 from the germline V gene are MNHEY and SVGEGT. The CDR3 DNA reads TGTGCCAGCAGTTACAGTGATGGTCCTGAAGCTTTCTTT. Amino acid sequence: CASSYSDGPEAFF.

The rearrangement uses TRBV7-9 and TRBJ2-7; 9 bases are a match to TRBD1. With 5 bases clipped from V and 4 bases from J, the junction kept 9 bases outside the gene matches. The CDR3 totals 15 residues. Germline assignment: CDR1 SEHNR and CDR2 FQNEAQ (reference sequence). The CDR3 bases are TGTGCCAGCAGCCTTCTAGGACAGGGGTGGTACGAGCAGTACTTC. Its translation is CASSLLGQGWYEQYF.

This clonotype has only a few counts. The chain combines TRBV7-2 with TRBJ2-5, with D tentatively TRBD2 (5 bases). V shed 3 bases and J shed 5 bases, with 10 bases lying between them. The CDR3 loop spans 13 amino acids. Germline V gene lookup returns CDR1 SGHTA and CDR2 FQGNSA. The CDR3 here is CASSFFSVETQYF. CDR3 bases: TGTGCCAGCAGCTTCTTTAGCGTGGAGACCCAGTACTTC.

This clonotype is classed as medium-sized. The chain combines TRBV6-5 with TRBJ1-4; D is ambiguous. Deletions cut 2 bases from V and 6 bases from J, with 10 bases between. Germline-derived CDR1 and CDR2 are MNHEY and SVGAGI. The CDR3 length is 14 residues. CDR3: CASSYRGEDEKLFF. For the CDR3, the DNA is TGTGCCAGCAGTTACCGGGGAGAGGATGAAAAACTGTTTTTT.

This clonotype was recorded a few times. The rearrangement uses TRBV6-1 and TRBJ2-3; 8 bases are shared with TRBD2. Per the germline V gene, CDR1 is MNHNS and CDR2 is SASEGT. The CDR3 runs 14 residues. With V trimmed by 2 bases and J by 4 bases, 2 bases remained unmatched. CDR3 sequence reads: CASSESGGSDTQYF. The CDR3 nucleotides read TGTGCCAGCAGTGAAAGCGGGGGCTCAGATACGCAGTATTTT.

This clonotype was counted a few times. The chain is built from TRBV7-2 and TRBJ2-5, with 10 bases identical to TRBD2. Germline CDR1 reads SGHTA; CDR2 reads FQGNSA. The ends lost 4 bases at V and 2 bases at J; junction bases unmatched: 7. The CDR3 length is 16 residues. CDR3 DNA: TGTGCCAGCAGCTCCCATAGCGGGGGGAATCAAGAGACCCAGTACTTC. Its translation: CASSSHSGGNQETQYF.

This chain links TRBV5-1 with TRBJ2-7; D unclear. Trimming pared 0 bases from V and 2 bases from J, leaving 15 bases between. Germline-derived CDR1 and CDR2 are SGHRS and YFSETQ. CDR3 length equals 16 residues. DNA for the CDR3: TGCGCCAGCAGCTTGGCCGGCCAGGAACCCCCCTACGAGCAGTACTTC. Its translation is CASSLAGQEPPYEQYF.

The chain employs TRBV20-1 and TRBJ1-1, with D possibly being TRBD1 (5 bases). CDR1 and CDR2 from the germline V gene are DFQATT and SNEGSKA (reference sequence). Trimming shortened V by 4 bases and J by 1 base, and 10 bases separated the two germline ends. The CDR3 is 13 residues long. The CDR3: CSATAGWNTEAFF. Written as DNA, the CDR3 is TGCAGTGCTACGGCAGGGTGGAACACTGAAGCTTTCTTT.

This clonotype was counted between two and nine times. This chain links TRBV12-3 or TRBV12-4 with TRBJ1-2; 12 bases agree with TRBD1. J was trimmed by 7 bases and V by 6 bases; bases with no gene match: 6. This CDR3 is 14 amino acids long. The CDR3 spells CASRPGQGARGYTF. In DNA, the CDR3 is TGTGCCAGCAGACCGGGACAGGGGGCGCGTGGCTACACCTTC.

This chain links TRBV4-3 with TRBJ2-2; TRBD2 matches at 12 bases. Germline V gene sequence: CDR1 LGHNA, CDR2 YSLEER. This CDR3 is 16 amino acids long. The junction had 2 bases not matched to a gene; V was cut back by 2 bases and J by 4 bases. CDR3 in DNA: TGCGCCAGCAGCCAACTAGCGGGGGGGCCCACCGGGGAGCTGTTTTTT. This sequence encodes CASSQLAGGPTGELFF.

The rearrangement joins TRBV5-1 to TRBJ2-5; TRBD2 aligns across 9 bases. The CDR3 spans 14 residues. Germline V gene sequence: CDR1 SGHRS, CDR2 YFSETQ. J lost 5 bases, V lost 4 bases, and 6 bases had no gene match. CDR3 sequence (DNA): TGCGCCAGCAGCCAGCGGACTAGCGTGGAGACCCAGTACTTC. Translation: CASSQRTSVETQYF. The whole variable domain, remainder taken from reference TRBV5-1 and TRBJ2-5, is KAGVTQTPRYLIKTRGQQVTLSCSPISGHRSVSWYQQTPGQGLQFLFEYFSETQRNKGNFPGRFSGRQFSNSRSEMNVSTLELGDSALYLCASSQRTSVETQYFGPGTRLLVL.

CDR3 region: CAIRVGQSTDTQYF. Here the CDR3 DNA reads TGTGCCATCAGGGTAGGACAGTCCACAGATACGCAGTATTTT. The chain links TRBV10-3 to TRBJ2-3; D is possibly TRBD1 (6 bases). CDR1 and CDR2 from the germline V gene are ENHRY and SYGVKD. V lost 6 bases and J 2 bases, leaving 12 bases between the germline ends. The CDR3 loop spans 14 amino acids.

The table lists this clonotype with a count of one. This rearrangement joins TRBV20-1 to TRBJ1-4; 9 bases are shared with TRBD1. The CDR3 totals 13 residues. Unmatched junction bases numbered 2, after V lost 4 bases and J lost 5 bases. CDR1 DFQATT and CDR2 SNEGSKA come from the germline V gene (reference sequence). CDR3 loop: CSATDRGNEKLFF. CDR3 nucleotides: TGCAGTGCTACCGACAGGGGGAATGAAAAACTGTTTTTT.

The rearrangement uses TRBV4-3 and TRBJ2-2; D gene ambiguous. The V gene lost 0 bases and the J gene lost 6 bases, with 8 bases spanning the gap. The CDR3 length is 14 residues. Germline V gives CDR1 LGHNA, CDR2 YSLEER. CDR3: CASSQDSSAGELFF. The CDR3 bases are TGCGCCAGCAGCCAAGATTCAAGCGCCGGGGAGCTGTTTTTT.

This clonotype was counted ten times or more. This sequence joins TRBV5-1 and TRBJ1-1; D is unclear. Germline values: CDR1 SGHRS, CDR2 YFSETQ. Trimming left V 3 bases short and J 0 bases short, with 15 bases between. This CDR3 region has 16 residues. CDR3 sequence: CASSSSFSRMNTEAFF. The CDR3 DNA is TGCGCCAGCAGCTCCTCGTTTAGCCGGATGAACACTGAAGCTTTCTTT.

This chain links TRBV7-2 with TRBJ2-2, with 9 positions matching TRBD2. CDR3 length equals 16 residues. The V gene end was trimmed by 3 bases and the J gene end by 2 bases; junction bases not matched to a gene: 4. CDR1 is SGHTA and CDR2 is FQGNSA in the germline V gene. Written as DNA, the CDR3 is TGTGCCAGCAGCTTCAAGCTAGCGGGAAACACCGGGGAGCTGTTTTTT. As protein: CASSFKLAGNTGELFF.

The chain carries TRBV7-2 and TRBJ2-7; 14 nucleotides align to TRBD2. The V segment lost 5 bases and the J segment 3 bases; nucleotides outside the gene matches: 3. From germline, CDR1 is SGHTA and CDR2 FQGNSA. This CDR3 has 15 amino acids. CDR3 sequence reads: CASSRLAGGIYEQYF. In nucleotides, the CDR3 is TGTGCCAGCAGCCGACTAGCGGGGGGGATCTACGAGCAGTACTTC. The complete variable domain, with remaining parts taken from reference TRBV7-2 and TRBJ2-7, reads GAGVSQSPSNKVTEKGKDVELRCDPISGHTALYWYRQSLGQGLEFLIYFQGNSAPDKSGLPSDRFSAERTGGSVSTLTIQRTQQEDSAVYLCASSRLAGGIYEQYFGPGTRLTVT.

Remarks on this clonotype: The junction departs from germline at one end; a sequencing error may be responsible. The CDR3 nucleotides are TGTGCCAGCAGCCTTATGACAGGGCGATCTGGGGCCAACGTCCTGAATTTC. It codes for CASSLMTGRSGANVLNF. The chain uses TRBV28 and TRBJ2-6; 7 bases align to TRBD1. The CDR3 is 17 residues long. The germline CDR1 and CDR2 sequences are MDHEN and SYDVKM.

In this sample, this clonotype turned up a few times. The V gene is TRBV11-2, the J gene TRBJ2-7; 9 bases fit TRBD1. J was trimmed by 0 bases and V by 3 bases; bases with no gene match: 3. Germline V CDR1 and CDR2: SGHAT, FQNNGV. The CDR3 sequence is 15 residues long. This CDR3 reads CASSFGQGSSYEQYF. The CDR3 DNA sequence: TGTGCCAGCAGCTTCGGACAGGGGAGCTCCTACGAGCAGTACTTC.

This clonotype was observed a few times. This chain connects TRBV27 to TRBJ2-2, with D possibly being TRBD1 (5 bases). This CDR3 has 16 amino acids. Trimming removed 6 bases from V and 0 bases from J, with 14 bases in between. The V gene's germline CDR1 is MNHEY and CDR2 SMNVEV (reference sequence). The CDR3, as DNA: TGTGCCAGCAGCCCGCTGGGCAGGGCGAACACCGGGGAGCTGTTTTTT. Amino acid sequence: CASSPLGRANTGELFF.

This clonotype has just a few counts. The chain uses TRBV25-1 and TRBJ2-1; 9 nucleotides align to TRBD2. CDR1 and CDR2 (germline): MGHDK, SYGVNS. Trimming at V came to 1 base and at J to 6 bases, leaving 4 bases not matched to a gene. The CDR3 contains 15 residues. The CDR3 reads CASSELAGEVNEQFF. CDR3 nucleotide sequence: TGTGCCAGCAGTGAATTAGCGGGGGAGGTCAATGAGCAGTTCTTC.

The chain links TRBV6-5 to TRBJ1-1, with TRBD1 matching over 9 bases. Losses at the gene ends were 5 bases for V and 6 bases for J; bases not matched to a gene: 10. This CDR3 is 15 amino acids long. CDR1 MNHEY and CDR2 SVGAGI come from the germline V gene. The CDR3 reads CASSEAGTGKAEAFF. For the CDR3, the DNA is TGTGCCAGCAGTGAAGCCGGGACAGGGAAGGCTGAAGCTTTCTTT.